Included here is one T cell receptor beta chain sequence, with context. Its antigen is unknown. This sample was included in a study of breast tumors, draining lymph nodes, adjacent tissues. Study outcomes and limitations: Compared with basal-like, luminal-like tumors shared significantly more repertoire with nontumor tissue.

The V end was cut by 1 base, the J end by 5 bases, with 14 bases between. Germline assignment: CDR1 LGHNA and CDR2 YNFKEQ. The CDR3 covers 15 residues. TCRdb itself ran the multiplex PCR reads through MiXCR, one entry per CDR3 protein. Of 70,000 or so distinct CDR3 sequences listed, about 40% are singletons. The rearrangement joins TRBV4-2 to TRBJ2-5; TRBD2 might be the D (6 bases). This clonotype was sampled from a female donor with breast cancer. Some clones in this sample may be carry-over from other donors' samples. The sample taken for sequencing was breast tumor tissue. CDR3 protein: CASSQAFGGGETQYF. The CDR3 DNA follows: TGTGCCAGCAGCCAAGCTTTCGGGGGTGGGGAGACCCAGTACTTC.